Following are 27 T cell receptor beta chains from one sample sequenced in a study of T cells in Graves' hyperthyroidism and ophthalmopathy. Amplification targeted TCR beta CDR3 regions from RNA transcripts. With the HTBI primer set, the TCR CDR3 went through a first round of RT-PCR. TCRdb itself ran the multiplex PCR reads through MiXCR, one entry per CDR3 protein. Among about 610,000 distinct CDR3 sequences listed, roughly 15% were seen once. Source material: blood. The origin of the receptors is a woman in her 40s with Graves' ophthalmopathy.

This clonotype was picked up many times. The J gene is TRBJ2-5, the V gene TRBV28, with 8 positions matching TRBD1. Germline V gene sequence: CDR1 MDHEN, CDR2 SYDVKM. Unmatched junction bases numbered 14, after V lost 6 bases and J lost 5 bases. There are 16 residues in the CDR3. DNA of the CDR3: TGTGCCAGCAGGAAGGACAGGGCGGGCCCTTGGGAGACCCAGTACTTC. It is translated as CASRKDRAGPWETQYF. The complete variable domain, with remaining parts taken from reference TRBV28 and TRBJ2-5, reads DVKVTQSSRYLVKRTGEKVFLECVQDMDHENMFWYRQDPGLGLRLIYFSYDVKMKEKGDIPEGYSVSREKKERFSLILESASTNQTSMYLCASRKDRAGPWETQYFGPGTRLLVL.

Many counts were recorded for this clonotype. The rearrangement links TRBV29-1 to TRBJ2-5; no firm D call. Per germline, CDR1 SQVTM and CDR2 ANQGSEA. The germline V and J ends were trimmed by 3 bases and 1 base, with 9 bases remaining between them. The CDR3 totals 13 residues. CDR3 nucleotides: TGCAGCGTTGATGGGCATTCCCAAGAGACCCAGTACTTC. Amino acids: CSVDGHSQETQYF.

This clonotype was observed many times. The chain employs TRBV28 and TRBJ2-7; TRBD2 matches at 8 bases. CDR3 length: 15 residues. Germline V gives CDR1 MDHEN, CDR2 SYDVKM. V shed 6 bases, J shed 4 bases, and the junction held 11 bases outside the gene matches. The CDR3 DNA reads as TGTGCCAGCAGCCAATATGACTCTAGCGGGTACGAGCAGTACTTC. It is translated as CASSQYDSSGYEQYF.

J is TRBJ2-5 and V is TRBV9; TRBD1 agrees at 9 bases. In germline, CDR1 is SGDLS, CDR2 YYNGEE. This CDR3 is 14 amino acids long. V lost 4 bases and J lost 6; bases outside the gene matches: 7. For the CDR3, the DNA is TGTGCCAGCAGCCTCCGGACAGGGGAGAAGACCCAGTACTTC. Its protein is CASSLRTGEKTQYF.

This clonotype was seen ten or more times. The gene calls are TRBV13 and TRBJ2-7; 9 positions agree with TRBD1. Germline CDR1 is PRHDT and CDR2 is FYEKMQ (reference sequence). The CDR3 sequence is 14 residues long. V lost 5 bases to trimming and J lost 5 bases; unmatched junction nucleotides: 7. CDR3 sequence: CASSAADRGNEQYF. Here the CDR3 DNA reads TGTGCCAGCAGCGCGGCTGACAGGGGGAACGAGCAGTACTTC.

This clonotype was observed at least ten times. J is TRBJ2-2 and V is TRBV6-4; the match to TRBD1 covers 9 bases. The CDR3 spans 16 residues. Germline V gene data show CDR1 as MRHNA and CDR2 as SNTAGT. Trimming took 7 bases from V and 4 from J; bases not matched to a gene: 10. The CDR3 here is CASTVPGTGTTGELFF. CDR3 in DNA: TGTGCCAGCACGGTACCCGGGACAGGGACCACCGGGGAGCTGTTTTTT.

This clonotype appeared many times. The chain recombines TRBV12-3 or TRBV12-4 with TRBJ2-7; D might be TRBD1 or TRBD2, each matching 5 bases. V was pared by 3 bases and J by 6 bases, with 12 bases between. The CDR3 runs 13 residues. Here the CDR3 reads CASSFLGDLEQYF. The CDR3 DNA reads TGTGCCAGCAGTTTTTTGGGGGACCTCGAGCAGTACTTC.

Worth noting for this clonotype: A single base separates this from a much larger clone, so it may be a read error. This chain connects TRBV6-5 to TRBJ1-6; the match to TRBD1 covers 8 bases. CDR3 length: 14 residues. V shed 5 bases, J shed 4 bases, and the junction held 1 base outside the gene matches. CDR1 is MNHEY, CDR2 SVGAGI, per germline. CDR3 nucleotides: TGTGCCAGCAGTCACAGGGGGTATAATTCACCCCTCCACTTT. It translates to CASSHRGYNSPLHF.

At least ten counts were recorded for this clonotype. CDR3 residues: CSARRRESWNEQYF. As DNA, the CDR3 is TGCAGTGCTCGACGGCGGGAGAGTTGGAACGAGCAGTACTTC. The chain uses TRBV20-1 and TRBJ2-7; TRBD2 aligns across 7 bases. Germline assignment: CDR1 DFQATT and CDR2 SNEGSKA (reference sequence). This CDR3 is built from 14 residues. J gave up 5 bases and V 5 bases, and 12 bases lay outside the gene matches.

This clonotype was observed a few times. In DNA, the CDR3 is TGCGCCAGCAGCTACCTAGCGGGAGGTGGACAAGAGACCCAGTACTTC. Amino acids: CASSYLAGGGQETQYF. The V gene is TRBV5-1, the J gene TRBJ2-5, with 11 bases fitting TRBD2. J was trimmed by 2 bases and V by 3 bases; bases with no gene match: 6. This CDR3 is 16 amino acids long. CDR1 is SGHRS, CDR2 YFSETQ, per germline. Full variable domain (rest looked up from reference TRBV5-1 and TRBJ2-5): KAGVTQTPRYLIKTRGQQVTLSCSPISGHRSVSWYQQTPGQGLQFLFEYFSETQRNKGNFPGRFSGRQFSNSRSEMNVSTLELGDSALYLCASSYLAGGGQETQYFGPGTRLLVL.

The chain recombines TRBV4-1 with TRBJ2-2; tentative D call: TRBD1 (6 bases). The CDR3 runs 16 residues. Germline CDR1 reads MGHRA; CDR2 reads YSYEKL. Trimming cost V 4 bases and J 4 bases, with 16 bases left between them. The DNA for the CDR3 is TGCGCCAGCAGCCGTTTCAGGGGAGTGAGCACCGGGGAGCTGTTTTTT. Amino acids: CASSRFRGVSTGELFF.

This clonotype was recorded many times. The chain joins TRBV7-2 to TRBJ2-2; D gene ambiguous. Between the trimmed V and J ends, which lost 2 bases and 2 bases, there was a span of 12 bases. Germline V gene lookup returns CDR1 SGHTA and CDR2 FQGNSA. This CDR3 contains 16 residues. CDR3 residues: CASSLLRKENTGELFF. The CDR3 nucleotides are TGTGCCAGCAGCTTACTTAGGAAGGAAAACACCGGGGAGCTGTTTTTT.

The V gene is TRBV20-1, the J gene TRBJ2-5; D is ambiguous. The CDR3 runs to 12 residues. The germline V gene encodes CDR1 DFQATT and CDR2 SNEGSKA (reference sequence). V was pared by 1 base and J by 5 bases, with 8 bases between. CDR3 region: CSARVSAETQYF. CDR3 bases: TGCAGTGCTAGAGTGTCCGCGGAGACCCAGTACTTC.

Remarks on this clonotype: This clone may be a read error of a much larger clone one base away. This sequence joins TRBV19 and TRBJ2-2, with 10 bases that match TRBD1. Losses at the gene ends were 6 bases for V and 2 bases for J; bases not matched to a gene: 6. The V gene's germline CDR1 is LNHDA and CDR2 SQIVND (reference sequence). The CDR3 runs to 16 residues. CDR3 residues: CASSEGQGVNTGELFF. The CDR3 DNA sequence: TGTGCCAGTAGCGAAGGACAGGGGGTAAACACCGGGGAGCTGTTTTTT.

For the CDR3, the DNA is TGTGCCAGCAGCCCGACAGGGGGAAAAGCTTTCTTT. This translates into CASSPTGGKAFF. The rearrangement uses TRBV7-2 and TRBJ1-1; 9 bases align to TRBD1. This CDR3 is 12 amino acids long. The J segment lost 9 bases and the V segment lost 5 bases, leaving 4 bases of the junction unmatched. Germline CDR1 is SGHTA and CDR2 is FQGNSA. Drawing the rest from reference TRBV7-2 and TRBJ1-1, the complete variable domain is GAGVSQSPSNKVTEKGKDVELRCDPISGHTALYWYRQSLGQGLEFLIYFQGNSAPDKSGLPSDRFSAERTGGSVSTLTIQRTQQEDSAVYLCASSPTGGKAFFGQGTRLTVV.

This clonotype appeared many times. The CDR3 DNA is TGTGCCAGCAGTTTAAGGGGCCTAAAAGAGACCCAGTACTTC. The encoded protein is CASSLRGLKETQYF. This chain joins TRBV12-3 or TRBV12-4 and TRBJ2-5; D perhaps matches TRBD1 (5 bases). This CDR3 comprises 14 residues. V lost 2 bases to trimming and J lost 3 bases, with 10 bases between them.

The chain combines TRBV6-5 with TRBJ2-2; 11 bases are a match to TRBD2. The trim removed 2 bases at V and 8 bases at J, leaving 7 bases unmatched. This CDR3 has 16 amino acids. Germline CDR1 and CDR2: MNHEY and SVGAGI. The CDR3 DNA sequence: TGTGCCAGCAGTTACGACCTAGCGGGAGGACAGGGGGAGCTGTTTTTT. Translation: CASSYDLAGGQGELFF.

Ten or more counts support this clonotype. CDR3 DNA: TGTGCCAGCAGTTTAGGCGGACATAATTCACCCCTCCACTTT. As protein: CASSLGGHNSPLHF. V and J are TRBV28 and TRBJ1-6, with D uncertain. CDR3 size: 14 residues. V was clipped by 2 bases and J by 5 bases, with 7 bases between them. CDR1 and CDR2 from the germline V gene are MDHEN and SYDVKM.

This chain links TRBV4-1 with TRBJ1-1; TRBD1 might be the D (6 bases). Trimming left V 0 bases short and J 11 bases short, with 19 bases between. Per the germline V gene, CDR1 is MGHRA and CDR2 is YSYEKL. The CDR3 is 15 amino acids. This CDR3 reads CASSQDPGGGWDAFF. For the CDR3, the DNA is TGCGCCAGCAGCCAAGATCCCGGGGGCGGTTGGGATGCTTTCTTT.

This sequence joins TRBV27 and TRBJ2-7; 8 positions match TRBD1. CDR3 size: 13 residues. V lost 9 bases to trimming and J lost 4 bases; unmatched junction nucleotides: 8. From germline, CDR1 is MNHEY and CDR2 SMNVEV (reference sequence). The CDR3 nucleotides are TGTGCCAGAAAAGGACAGGGTCGGTACGAGCAGTACTTC. As protein: CARKGQGRYEQYF.

This clonotype showed up many times. V gene TRBV19 combines with J gene TRBJ1-5; tentative D call: TRBD1 (5 bases). The germline CDR1 and CDR2 sequences are LNHDA and SQIVND (reference sequence). The CDR3 runs 13 residues. Between the trimmed V and J ends, which lost 3 bases and 7 bases, there was a span of 10 bases. The CDR3 loop is CASSMGQRQPQHF. In nucleotides, the CDR3 is TGTGCCAGTAGTATGGGGCAACGACAGCCCCAGCATTTT.

This clonotype was detected many times. V and J are TRBV10-3 and TRBJ1-1; D gene ambiguous. This CDR3 has 13 amino acids. Trimming left V 5 bases short and J 0 bases short, with 7 bases between. Per germline, CDR1 ENHRY and CDR2 SYGVKD. CDR3 protein: CAISLGMNTEAFF. The CDR3 DNA follows: TGTGCCATCAGTTTGGGGATGAACACTGAAGCTTTCTTT.

This clonotype was observed a handful of times. The chain employs TRBV6-1 and TRBJ1-2, with 7 bases matching TRBD1. The ends lost 5 bases at V and 8 bases at J; junction bases unmatched: 11. Germline CDR1 is MNHNS and CDR2 is SASEGT. The CDR3 spans 14 residues. CDR3 loop: CASSTGDGLGGYTF. For the CDR3, the DNA is TGTGCCAGCAGTACAGGGGACGGGCTAGGGGGCTACACCTTC.

This clonotype was seen many times. This chain connects TRBV10-3 to TRBJ1-5; 7 bases match TRBD1. V lost 2 bases to trimming and J lost 6 bases; unmatched junction nucleotides: 7. This CDR3 spans 15 amino acids. Germline CDR1 reads ENHRY; CDR2 reads SYGVKD. Written as DNA, the CDR3 is TGTGCCATCAGTGAGGGGACAGAGCAGGGTCAGCCCCAGCATTTT. It encodes CAISEGTEQGQPQHF.

This clonotype has a count of ten or more. The chain joins TRBV28 to TRBJ1-5, with D uncertain. Trimming left V 5 bases short and J 5 bases short, with 10 bases between. Germline V gene sequence: CDR1 MDHEN, CDR2 SYDVKM. This CDR3 is 13 amino acids long. In nucleotides, the CDR3 is TGTGCCAGCAGTGCAACCACAGATCAGCCCCAGCATTTT. This sequence encodes CASSATTDQPQHF. The entire variable domain, with the rest obtained from reference TRBV28 and TRBJ1-5, is as follows: DVKVTQSSRYLVKRTGEKVFLECVQDMDHENMFWYRQDPGLGLRLIYFSYDVKMKEKGDIPEGYSVSREKKERFSLILESASTNQTSMYLCASSATTDQPQHFGDGTRLSIL.

Ten or more counts support this clonotype. The gene calls are TRBV29-1 and TRBJ1-1; D ambiguous. This CDR3 has 11 residues. Germline CDR1 and CDR2: SQVTM and ANQGSEA. V was pared by 3 bases and J by 11 bases, with 13 bases between. This CDR3 is CSVEYGFAAFF. CDR3 coding DNA: TGCAGCGTTGAGTACGGGTTCGCGGCTTTCTTT.

This clonotype has at least ten counts. The chain recombines TRBV6-1 with TRBJ1-1; D is unclear. V was trimmed by 8 bases and J by 4 bases, leaving 8 bases between them. CDR1 is MNHNS, CDR2 SASEGT, per germline. The CDR3 covers 11 residues. The CDR3 bases are TGTGCCAGCTTAAGGGCCACTGAAGCTTTCTTT. Encoded protein: CASLRATEAFF.